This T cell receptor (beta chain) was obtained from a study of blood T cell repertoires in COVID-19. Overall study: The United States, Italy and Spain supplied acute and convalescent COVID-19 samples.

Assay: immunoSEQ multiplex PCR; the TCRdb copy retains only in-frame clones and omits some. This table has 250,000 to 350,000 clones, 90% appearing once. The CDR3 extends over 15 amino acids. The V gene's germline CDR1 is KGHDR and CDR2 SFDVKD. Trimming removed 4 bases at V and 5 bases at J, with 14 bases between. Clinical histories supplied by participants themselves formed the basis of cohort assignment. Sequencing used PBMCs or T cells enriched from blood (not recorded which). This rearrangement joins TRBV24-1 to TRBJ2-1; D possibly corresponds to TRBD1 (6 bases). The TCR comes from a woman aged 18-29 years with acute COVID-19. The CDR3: CATSETGTQNNEQFF. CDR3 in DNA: TGTGCCACCAGTGAAACCGGGACACAAAACAATGAGCAGTTCTTC.